These 25 T cell receptor beta chains were all obtained from the same sample, sequenced in a study of blood T cells in healthy people across ages. PCR was performed a second time for about 6 to 12 cycles using a sample-barcoded 5' primer and a J-beta primer mix. TCRdb analysed the 5' RACE reads with MiXCR anew, one entry per CDR3 protein. The profile shows about 1 million distinct CDR3 sequences, 40% to 45% of them singletons. Material for sequencing was blood. These receptors came from a woman aged 55-70 years in good health.

This clonotype was seen more than once but under ten times. The V call is TRBV5-1, the J call TRBJ2-1, with D hard to call. CDR1 SGHRS and CDR2 YFSETQ come from the germline V gene. This CDR3 is built from 15 residues. V lost 2 bases to trimming and J lost 0 bases, with 9 bases between them. For the CDR3, the DNA is TGCGCCAGCAGCTTTACATCGAGCTCCTACAATGAGCAGTTCTTC. Its protein product is CASSFTSSSYNEQFF.

This clonotype was observed a handful of times. This sequence joins TRBV6-5 and TRBJ1-2; D call uncertain. V was cut by 0 bases and J by 7 bases, with 12 bases left in between. Germline CDR1 and CDR2: MNHEY and SVGAGI. The CDR3 totals 14 residues. Here the CDR3 reads CASSYSTEIAGYTF. CDR3 in DNA: TGTGCCAGCAGTTACTCCACGGAGATTGCTGGCTACACCTTC.

The chain has TRBV20-1 and TRBJ2-7; the D gene is possibly TRBD2 (5 bases). The germline CDR1 and CDR2 sequences are DFQATT and SNEGSKA (reference sequence). Trimming cost V 2 bases and J 2 bases, with 13 bases left between them. CDR3 length: 14 amino acids. CDR3 loop: CSARSGLSPYEQYF. The CDR3 DNA follows: TGCAGTGCTAGATCCGGACTTTCGCCCTACGAGCAGTACTTC.

The genes are TRBV20-1 and TRBJ2-3, with 13 positions matching TRBD2. V lost 4 bases, J lost 0 bases, and 10 bases stayed unmatched. Germline values: CDR1 DFQATT, CDR2 SNEGSKA (reference sequence). There are 18 residues in the CDR3. DNA for the CDR3: TGCAGTGCTACCCACTTACCGGGACTAGCGGGGAGCACAGATACGCAGTATTTT. Protein product: CSATHLPGLAGSTDTQYF.

This clonotype was recorded many times. This chain joins TRBV29-1 and TRBJ2-7; 9 positions match TRBD2. This CDR3 region has 16 residues. Germline-derived CDR1 and CDR2 are SQVTM and ANQGSEA. V trimming: 4 bases; J trimming: 3 bases; junction bases outside the gene matches: 13. The CDR3 nucleotides are TGCAGCGTTGGTCAAGGAGGATCTAGCGGGGTCTACGAGCAGTACTTC. Translating gives CSVGQGGSSGVYEQYF.

The chain recombines TRBV7-9 with TRBJ2-1; D uncertain. The germline gives CDR1 SEHNR, CDR2 FQNEAQ (reference sequence). This CDR3 spans 15 amino acids. Trimming stripped 1 base from V and 2 bases from J, with 9 bases between. This CDR3 is CASSLVSMAYNEQFF. CDR3 DNA sequence: TGTGCCAGCAGCTTAGTAAGCATGGCCTACAATGAGCAGTTCTTC. Based on the CDR3 plus reference TRBV7-9 and TRBJ2-1, the full variable domain is DTGVSQNPRHKITKRGQNVTFRCDPISEHNRLYWYRQTLGQGPEFLTYFQNEAQLEKSRLLSDRFSAERPKGSFSTLEIQRTEQGDSAMYLCASSLVSMAYNEQFFGPGTRLTVL.

The V gene is TRBV7-2, the J gene TRBJ2-7; D is unresolved. The V gene lost 4 bases and the J gene lost 0 bases, with 10 bases spanning the gap. In germline, CDR1 is SGHTA, CDR2 FQGNSA. The CDR3 loop spans 14 amino acids. CDR3 nucleotides: TGTGCCAGCAGCTCAATAAGGTTCTCCTACGAGCAGTACTTC. Its protein product is CASSSIRFSYEQYF.

To note about this clonotype: A much larger clone is a single base away; this may be a read error. V is TRBV7-2 and J is TRBJ2-7; 14 bases line up with TRBD2. This CDR3 comprises 16 residues. Germline CDR1 and CDR2: SGHTA and FQGNSA. Germline trimming cut 5 bases from V and 9 bases from J; bases unmatched to any gene: 12. The DNA of the CDR3 is TGTGCCAGCAGCACAATCCCGGGACTAGCGGGAGATGGGCAGTACTTC. This codes for CASSTIPGLAGDGQYF.

A note on this clonotype: Since a much larger clone is just one base distant, this may be a read error. This chain connects TRBV6-2 or TRBV6-3 to TRBJ2-3; 7 bases line up with TRBD1. CDR1 and CDR2 (germline): MNHEY, SVGEGT. The CDR3 has 15 amino acids. V lost 7 bases to trimming and J lost 2 bases; unmatched junction nucleotides: 9. The CDR3 protein is CASTDRVEATDTQYF. The CDR3 DNA is TGTGCCAGCACAGACAGGGTAGAGGCCACAGATACGCAGTATTTT.

The chain employs TRBV6-4 and TRBJ2-7, with 7 bases fitting TRBD1. Germline assignment: CDR1 MRHNA and CDR2 SNTAGT. This CDR3 spans 15 amino acids. V lost 4 bases to trimming and J lost 2 bases; unmatched junction nucleotides: 8. The CDR3 coding sequence is TGTGCCAGCAGTGTAGGGGCGACAGGGCCCTACGAGCAGTACTTC. Translation: CASSVGATGPYEQYF.

This sequence joins TRBV28 and TRBJ2-1; the match to TRBD2 covers 8 bases. The CDR3 covers 17 residues. The germline gives CDR1 MDHEN, CDR2 SYDVKM. V was clipped by 2 bases and J by 1 base; unmatched bases: 7. The CDR3, as DNA: TGTGCCAGCAGTTTAACCTTGGGCGGGAGGTCCTACAATGAGCAGTTCTTC. Translated, it gives CASSLTLGGRSYNEQFF.

The rearrangement links TRBV10-3 to TRBJ2-7, with 9 positions matching TRBD2. Germline assignment: CDR1 ENHRY and CDR2 SYGVKD. The CDR3 is 16 amino acids. J gave up 6 bases and V 0 bases, and 9 bases lay outside the gene matches. The CDR3 DNA is TGTGCCATCAGTGAGTCGCGAGCGGGAGGAACTCCCGAGCAGTACTTC. The encoded protein is CAISESRAGGTPEQYF.

The CDR3 nucleotides are TGCGCCAGCAGCTCTTGGTTTGGGATAGGGGCCAACGTCCTGACTTTC. Protein sequence: CASSSWFGIGANVLTF. The rearrangement uses TRBV5-1 and TRBJ2-6; D is uncertain. Trimming removed 3 bases from V and 4 bases from J, with 14 bases in between. There are 16 residues in the CDR3. Germline V gene data show CDR1 as SGHRS and CDR2 as YFSETQ.

The chain is built from TRBV5-1 and TRBJ2-2; D is perhaps TRBD1 (6 bases). Deletions cut 4 bases from V and 5 bases from J, with 12 bases between. Germline assignment: CDR1 SGHRS and CDR2 YFSETQ. CDR3 length equals 14 residues. DNA for the CDR3: TGCGCCAGCAGCATCGAAGGGGGTACCGGGGAGCTGTTTTTT. Translating it yields CASSIEGGTGELFF.

A few counts support this clonotype. J is TRBJ2-1 and V is TRBV4-1; no clear D. CDR3 length equals 13 residues. Germline V lookup: CDR1 MGHRA, CDR2 YSYEKL. Trimming removed 1 base at V and 10 bases at J, with 11 bases between. In DNA form, the CDR3 reads TGCGCCAGCAGCCAAGTTCTCCGCACAGAGCAGTTCTTC. Translated: CASSQVLRTEQFF.

A remark on this clonotype: Sequence at one end of the junction differs from germline and may be a read error. The chain employs TRBV6-6 and TRBJ2-5, with 10 bases aligning to TRBD1. CDR1 and CDR2 from the germline V gene are MNHNY and SVGAGI (reference sequence). CDR3 length equals 15 residues. The CDR3 nucleotides are TGTGCCGGCAGCGGGACAGGGGAGTACCAAGAGACCCAGTACTTC. This gives the protein CAGSGTGEYQETQYF.

In this sample, this clonotype turned up a few times. The chain carries TRBV13 and TRBJ2-7; TRBD2 aligns across 13 bases. The CDR3 consists of 15 residues. Germline CDR1 is PRHDT and CDR2 is FYEKMQ (reference sequence). V shed 2 bases and J 6 bases; nucleotides not matched to a gene: 4. In DNA, the CDR3 is TGTGCCAGCAGCTTACGACTAGCGGGAGGCTCCGAGCAGTACTTC. Translated: CASSLRLAGGSEQYF.

The chain uses TRBV6-2 or TRBV6-3 and TRBJ1-1; D possibly corresponds to TRBD1 (6 bases). Germline lookup yields CDR1 MNHEY and CDR2 SVGEGT. The V gene lost 6 bases and the J gene lost 0 bases, with 14 bases spanning the gap. The CDR3 extends over 15 amino acids. The CDR3 is CASSPRGAMNTEAFF. The DNA for the CDR3 is TGTGCCAGCAGCCCCCGGGGGGCAATGAACACTGAAGCTTTCTTT.

This clonotype was observed once. The chain combines TRBV20-1 with TRBJ2-5, with 15 bases aligning to TRBD2. There are 16 residues in the CDR3. CDR1 and CDR2 from the germline V gene are DFQATT and SNEGSKA (reference sequence). V was clipped by 0 bases and J by 5 bases; unmatched bases: 4. The CDR3 DNA reads as TGCAGTGCTAGAGATTGGACTAGCGGGAGGGAGGAGACCCAGTACTTC. Its protein product is CSARDWTSGREETQYF.

The chain couples TRBV3-1 to TRBJ2-7; 9 bases are a match to TRBD2. V dropped 3 bases and J dropped 3; count of bases not matched to a gene: 3. Germline loops: CDR1 LGHDT, CDR2 YNNKEL (reference sequence). The CDR3 length is 14 residues. The CDR3 protein is CASSQTSGDYEQYF. In nucleotides, the CDR3 is TGTGCCAGCAGCCAGACTAGCGGCGACTACGAGCAGTACTTC.

This sequence joins TRBV6-2 or TRBV6-3 and TRBJ2-1, with D perhaps TRBD2 (6 bases). CDR3 length: 16 residues. Trimming removed 3 bases at V and 3 bases at J, with 15 bases between. Germline V gene sequence: CDR1 MNHEY, CDR2 SVGEGT. CDR3 protein: CASSYTVGGHYNEQFF. Here the CDR3 DNA reads TGTGCCAGCAGTTATACAGTCGGGGGTCACTACAATGAGCAGTTCTTC.

The rearrangement uses TRBV5-1 and TRBJ2-1; TRBD2 aligns across 10 bases. Germline V lookup: CDR1 SGHRS, CDR2 YFSETQ. Trimming removed 3 bases from V and 8 bases from J; junction bases left unmatched: 11. This CDR3 is built from 16 residues. DNA of the CDR3: TGCGCCAGCAGCTCGCCGAGCGGGAGGGCCGGTGATGAGCAGTTCTTC. Translation: CASSSPSGRAGDEQFF.

This rearrangement joins TRBV12-3 or TRBV12-4 to TRBJ2-1, with D maybe TRBD2 (5 bases). This CDR3 is built from 12 residues. Trimming took off 6 bases at V and 9 bases at J, with 12 bases between the two ends. For the CDR3, the DNA is TGTGCCAGCAGCCCCTATGGAGGTGAGCAGTTCTTC. The encoded protein is CASSPYGGEQFF.

The rearrangement joins TRBV6-5 to TRBJ1-1; D remains ambiguous. Germline values: CDR1 MNHEY, CDR2 SVGAGI. This CDR3 region has 16 residues. Trimming took off 2 bases at V and 1 base at J, with 14 bases between the two ends. CDR3 loop: CASSYGYGSENTEAFF. The CDR3, as DNA: TGTGCCAGCAGTTACGGGTACGGGAGCGAGAACACTGAAGCTTTCTTT.

This clonotype was counted a few times. The gene calls are TRBV12-3 or TRBV12-4 and TRBJ2-7; unclear D gene. This CDR3 contains 13 residues. V was cut by 6 bases and J by 1 base, with 10 bases left in between. The CDR3 loop is CASRADHSYEQYF. CDR3 sequence (DNA): TGTGCCAGCAGGGCAGACCATTCCTACGAGCAGTACTTC.